Below are 21 T cell receptor beta chains sequenced from a single sample in a study of shared clonotypes between healthy human individuals. Sequenced by immunoSEQ multiplex PCR; TCRdb stores in-frame clones only, minus some. The data contain about 1.1 million clones, 60% to 80% of them singletons. The material sequenced was memory CD4+ T cells from PBMCs. Documented subset: CD45RA-negative fraction. Receptor source: a man aged 18 to 29 in good health. Some clones in this sample may be carry-over from other donors' samples.

This chain links TRBV28 with TRBJ1-4; 10 bases align to TRBD1. Trimming took 5 bases from V and 7 from J; bases not matched to a gene: 13. The CDR3 length is 17 residues. Per germline, CDR1 MDHEN and CDR2 SYDVKM. The CDR3 loop is CASSREGTGVWGEKLFF. The DNA for the CDR3 is TGTGCCAGCAGTCGGGAAGGGACAGGGGTCTGGGGTGAAAAACTGTTTTTT. Full variable domain (rest looked up from reference TRBV28 and TRBJ1-4): DVKVTQSSRYLVKRTGEKVFLECVQDMDHENMFWYRQDPGLGLRLIYFSYDVKMKEKGDIPEGYSVSREKKERFSLILESASTNQTSMYLCASSREGTGVWGEKLFFGSGTQLSVL.

The rearrangement uses TRBV18 and TRBJ2-7, with TRBD1 matching 11 bases. The V gene's germline CDR1 is KGHSH and CDR2 LQKENI. V gave up 2 bases and J gave up 4 bases; unmatched junction bases: 4. This CDR3 is built from 15 residues. The CDR3 spells CASSPSGQGAYEQYF. CDR3 DNA sequence: TGTGCCAGCTCACCATCCGGACAGGGGGCTTACGAGCAGTACTTC.

The V gene is TRBV6-6, the J gene TRBJ1-5; 8 positions match TRBD1. The CDR3 is made up of 13 amino acids. Unmatched junction bases numbered 4, after V lost 6 bases and J lost 6 bases. Germline assignment: CDR1 MNHNY and CDR2 SVGAGI (reference sequence). CDR3 sequence (DNA): TGTGCCAGCAGAGAACAGGGGGTTCAGCCCCAGCATTTT. Its translation is CASREQGVQPQHF.

The chain recombines TRBV4-1 with TRBJ2-7, with D hard to call. Trimming took off 0 bases at V and 1 base at J, with 7 bases between the two ends. CDR1 MGHRA and CDR2 YSYEKL come from the germline V gene. The length of the CDR3 is 14 residues. CDR3 bases: TGCGCCAGCAGCCAAGATGGTAATTCCTACGAGCAGTACTTC. This sequence encodes CASSQDGNSYEQYF.

The J gene is TRBJ1-5, the V gene TRBV27, with D unresolved. V was trimmed by 7 bases and J by 0 bases, leaving 22 bases between them. The CDR3 has 18 amino acids. The germline V gene encodes CDR1 MNHEY and CDR2 SMNVEV (reference sequence). Written as DNA, the CDR3 is TGTGCCAGCATCCCGGGAGATATTCGGCATAATAGCAATCAGCCCCAGCATTTT. Amino acids: CASIPGDIRHNSNQPQHF.

The V call is TRBV2, the J call TRBJ2-3; TRBD2 might be the D (6 bases). There are 14 residues in the CDR3. Germline-derived CDR1 and CDR2 are SNHLY and FYNNEI. Trimming took off 11 bases at V and 4 bases at J, with 19 bases between the two ends. CDR3 loop: CAGSTGVGSDTQYF. CDR3 DNA sequence: TGTGCCGGTAGCACGGGGGTTGGGTCAGATACGCAGTATTTT.

This clone occurred once. The chain joins TRBV5-1 to TRBJ2-7; the D is unclear. The CDR3 is made up of 14 amino acids. Between the trimmed V and J ends, which lost 4 bases and 4 bases, there was a span of 15 bases. The germline CDR1 and CDR2 sequences are SGHRS and YFSETQ. The CDR3: CASSPPAGSYEQYF. The CDR3 DNA reads as TGCGCCAGCAGCCCCCCGGCCGGAAGTTACGAGCAGTACTTC. The full variable domain, its missing parts supplied by reference TRBV5-1 and TRBJ2-7, is KAGVTQTPRYLIKTRGQQVTLSCSPISGHRSVSWYQQTPGQGLQFLFEYFSETQRNKGNFPGRFSGRQFSNSRSEMNVSTLELGDSALYLCASSPPAGSYEQYFGPGTRLTVT.

As to this clone: Additional DNA sequences in this sample encode the identical CDR3. CDR3 amino acids: CASSLRTGNTEAFF. CDR3 nucleotide sequence: TGCGCCAGCAGCCTTAGGACAGGGAACACTGAAGCTTTCTTT. The chain carries TRBV5-1 and TRBJ1-1, with 7 bases lining up with TRBD1. V lost 4 bases to trimming and J lost 1 base; unmatched junction nucleotides: 4. Germline values: CDR1 SGHRS, CDR2 YFSETQ. The CDR3 covers 14 residues. Using reference TRBV5-1 and TRBJ1-1 for the parts outside the CDR3, the full variable domain is KAGVTQTPRYLIKTRGQQVTLSCSPISGHRSVSWYQQTPGQGLQFLFEYFSETQRNKGNFPGRFSGRQFSNSRSEMNVSTLELGDSALYLCASSLRTGNTEAFFGQGTRLTVV.

The CDR3 bases are TGTGCCAGCAGTTACCCCAGGGCTCAGCCCCAGCATTTT. It is translated as CASSYPRAQPQHF. The chain combines TRBV6-5 with TRBJ1-5; D perhaps matches TRBD1 (5 bases). Trimming pared 2 bases from V and 6 bases from J, leaving 8 bases between. The CDR3 contains 13 residues. The germline V gene encodes CDR1 MNHEY and CDR2 SVGAGI.

As to this clone: This sample includes further DNA sequences coding for the same CDR3. This chain connects TRBV29-1 to TRBJ1-2; the D is unclear. The CDR3 contains 12 residues. V was clipped by 6 bases and J by 4 bases, with 12 bases between them. Germline CDR1 SQVTM, CDR2 ANQGSEA. CDR3 region: CSVARDTYGYTF. The CDR3 DNA reads TGCAGCGTAGCACGAGACACCTATGGCTACACCTTC.

This chain joins TRBV6-4 and TRBJ1-5, with 9 bases fitting TRBD1. CDR1 MRHNA and CDR2 SNTAGT come from the germline V gene. With V trimmed by 2 bases and J by 4 bases, 12 bases remained unmatched. The CDR3 contains 18 residues. The CDR3 nucleotides read TGTGCCAGCAGTGACGAACCGGGACAGGGCTTACGGAATCAGCCCCAGCATTTT. Translated, it gives CASSDEPGQGLRNQPQHF.

The V call is TRBV7-9, the J call TRBJ2-1, with 13 bases matching TRBD2. This CDR3 region has 18 residues. The V gene end was trimmed by 4 bases and the J gene end by 5 bases; junction bases not matched to a gene: 11. The germline CDR1 and CDR2 sequences are SEHNR and FQNEAQ (reference sequence). The CDR3 DNA reads as TGTGCCAGCAGCTCTCGGACTAGCGGGAGAATTAAGAACAATGAGCAGTTCTTC. This sequence encodes CASSSRTSGRIKNNEQFF.

This clone was counted a single time. CDR3 amino acids: CASGFPRTGKRRLGGYTF. The CDR3 DNA sequence: TGTGCTAGTGGTTTCCCGAGGACAGGGAAAAGGAGATTGGGTGGCTACACCTTC. The chain combines TRBV12-5 with TRBJ1-2; 8 bases agree with TRBD1. The CDR3 extends over 18 amino acids. V was clipped by 3 bases and J by 7 bases; unmatched bases: 19. Germline assignment: CDR1 LGHNT and CDR2 FRNRAP.

The V call is TRBV19, the J call TRBJ2-5; D gene unclear. CDR3 size: 14 residues. The V end lost 5 bases, the J end lost 2 bases, and 12 bases lay between the germline ends. The germline V gene has CDR1 LNHDA and CDR2 SQIVND (reference sequence). CDR3 sequence (DNA): TGTGCCAGTAGTCTCCTGGGCAGACAAGAGACCCAGTACTTC. This translates into CASSLLGRQETQYF.

This chain joins TRBV30 and TRBJ2-7, with 8 bases identical to TRBD1. Germline lookup yields CDR1 GTSNPN and CDR2 SVGIG (reference sequence). V lost 4 bases to trimming and J lost 5 bases; unmatched junction nucleotides: 4. This CDR3 spans 12 amino acids. The CDR3, as DNA: TGTGCCTGGACAGGGGGCGGCGACGAGCAGTACTTC. Amino acid sequence: CAWTGGGDEQYF. Full variable domain (outside the CDR3, taken from reference TRBV30 and TRBJ2-7): SQTIHQWPATLVQPVGSPLSLECTVEGTSNPNLYWYRQAAGRGLQLLFYSVGIGQISSEVPQNLSASRPQDRQFILSSKKLLLSDSGFYLCAWTGGGDEQYFGPGTRLTVT.

The V gene is TRBV28, the J gene TRBJ2-1; TRBD2 agrees at 9 bases. In germline, CDR1 is MDHEN, CDR2 SYDVKM. J gave up 9 bases and V 6 bases, and 12 bases lay outside the gene matches. CDR3 size: 15 residues. The CDR3 loop is CASSGMGLAGGEQFF. DNA for the CDR3: TGTGCCAGCAGCGGAATGGGACTAGCAGGAGGTGAGCAGTTCTTC.

The table lists this clone with a few counts. The chain carries TRBV5-6 and TRBJ1-2, with D unresolved. From germline, CDR1 is SGHDT and CDR2 YYEEEE. V lost 0 bases and J 3 bases, leaving 15 bases between the germline ends. The CDR3 length is 16 residues. CDR3 sequence (DNA): TGTGCCAGCAGCTTGGGCCCAGTCCCACTAGACTATGGCTACACCTTC. Residues: CASSLGPVPLDYGYTF.

V gene TRBV28 combines with J gene TRBJ1-4, with no clear D. V lost 1 base and J lost 10, with 13 bases in between. The germline gives CDR1 MDHEN, CDR2 SYDVKM. The CDR3 has 14 amino acids. The CDR3 here is CASSLSWVVGKLFF. In nucleotides, the CDR3 is TGTGCCAGCAGTTTATCCTGGGTAGTAGGAAAACTGTTTTTT. Filled out from reference TRBV28 and TRBJ1-4, the complete variable domain reads DVKVTQSSRYLVKRTGEKVFLECVQDMDHENMFWYRQDPGLGLRLIYFSYDVKMKEKGDIPEGYSVSREKKERFSLILESASTNQTSMYLCASSLSWVVGKLFFGSGTQLSVL.

This clone was counted once. The junction and the germline gene differ at one end; a read error may be behind it. At the DNA level, this CDR3 is encoded by other sequences in the same sample as well. This chain connects TRBV6-1 to TRBJ1-2; a weak D match, TRBD1 (5 bases). The length of the CDR3 is 13 residues. Per the germline V gene, CDR1 is MNHNS and CDR2 is SASEGT. The CDR3, as DNA: TGTGCCAGCAGTGAAGCGGGGGACTACGGCTACACCTTC. As protein: CASSEAGDYGYTF.

CDR3 sequence (DNA): TGCGCCAGCAGCTTGTTCCAGGGAGGCACTGAAGCTTTCTTT. It specifies CASSLFQGGTEAFF. This sequence joins TRBV5-1 and TRBJ1-1; weak D call: TRBD1 (5 bases). Germline CDR1 reads SGHRS; CDR2 reads YFSETQ. The CDR3 runs to 14 residues. Trimming stripped 1 base from V and 4 bases from J, with 11 bases between.

The rearrangement joins TRBV7-9 to TRBJ2-7, with 8 bases matching TRBD2. Germline-derived CDR1 and CDR2 are SEHNR and FQNEAQ (reference sequence). V dropped 0 bases and J dropped 3; count of bases not matched to a gene: 4. This CDR3 is built from 15 residues. Here the CDR3 reads CASSLASGANYEQYF. The CDR3 region has the DNA TGTGCCAGCAGCTTAGCTAGCGGGGCAAACTACGAGCAGTACTTC.